The rows below give T cell receptor beta chains drawn from one sample of a study of metastatic and nonmetastatic thyroid tumors. TCRdb reanalyzed the PCR reads via MiXCR. The sample carries around 21,000 clones, around 17% recorded once. Material for sequencing was blood. These receptors were obtained from a male donor with papillary thyroid cancer or a benign thyroid nodule (not recorded which). Some clones in this sample may be carry-over from other donors' samples. Both conserved end residues are part of each CDR3. The D gene is left open where the match is weak. The size of a clone is reported for some rows only, either as once, few or many, or as a class for expanded clones.

many	TRBV6-5	NA	TRBJ2-6	CASSSGLISGANVLTF	TGTGCCAGCAGTTCAGGACTGATCTCTGGGGCCAACGTCCTGACTTTC
many	TRBV7-3	NA	TRBJ2-5	CASSSAPTETQYF	TGTGCCAGCAGCTCTGCACCTACGGAGACCCAGTACTTC
many	TRBV6-2/TRBV6-3	TRBD2	TRBJ2-7	CASSLWAGAYEQYF	TGTGCCAGCAGCCTTTGGGCGGGGGCCTACGAGCAGTACTTC
many	TRBV9	TRBD1	TRBJ2-7	CASSTRTGSSYEQYF	TGTGCCAGCAGCACTCGGACAGGGAGCTCCTACGAGCAGTACTTC
many	TRBV9	TRBD2	TRBJ2-2	CASSGQGLVNTGELFF	TGTGCCAGCAGCGGTCAAGGACTAGTGAACACCGGGGAGCTGTTTTTT
NA	TRBV11-2	NA	TRBJ2-6	CASRLGGAGANVLTF	TGTGCCAGCAGGCTAGGTGGAGCTGGGGCCAACGTCCTGACTTTC
few	TRBV6-5	NA	TRBJ2-7	CASSYSGERQWAYEHYF	TGTGCCAGCAGTTACTCTGGCGAGAGACAGTGGGCCTACGAGCATTATTTC
many	TRBV4-2	NA	TRBJ2-3	CASSLAARTDTQYF	TGTGCCAGCAGCTTAGCGGCCCGCACAGATACGCAGTATTTT
many	TRBV5-1	TRBD2	TRBJ2-5	CASNYVPGLAQETQYF	TGCGCCAGCAACTACGTCCCGGGACTAGCGCAAGAGACCCAGTACTTC
NA	TRBV6-5	NA	TRBJ1-6	CASSYSPGPRTPHHF	TGTGCCAGCAGTTACTCGCCGGGACCACGGACACCCCACCACTTT
many	TRBV19	TRBD1	TRBJ1-2	CASSTLDRDNYGYTF	TGTGCCAGTAGTACCCTGGACAGGGACAACTATGGCTACACCTTC